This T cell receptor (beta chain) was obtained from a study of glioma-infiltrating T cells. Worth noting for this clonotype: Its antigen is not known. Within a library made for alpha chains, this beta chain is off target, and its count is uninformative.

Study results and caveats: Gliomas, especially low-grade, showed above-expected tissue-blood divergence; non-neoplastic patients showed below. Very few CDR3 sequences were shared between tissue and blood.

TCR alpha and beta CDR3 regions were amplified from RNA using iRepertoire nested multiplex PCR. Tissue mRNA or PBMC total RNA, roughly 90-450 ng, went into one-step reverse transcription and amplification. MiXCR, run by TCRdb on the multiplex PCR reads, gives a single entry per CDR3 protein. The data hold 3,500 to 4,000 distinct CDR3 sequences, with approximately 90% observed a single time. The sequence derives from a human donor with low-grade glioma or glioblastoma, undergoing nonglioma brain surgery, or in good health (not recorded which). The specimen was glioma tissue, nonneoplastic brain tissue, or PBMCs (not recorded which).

The CDR3 sequence is CAISGGLAGSSYEQYF. CDR3 sequence (DNA): TGTGCCATCAGTGGTGGACTAGCGGGGTCCTCCTACGAGCAGTACTTC. The rearrangement joins TRBV10-3 to TRBJ2-7; 12 nucleotides match TRBD2. CDR1 is ENHRY, CDR2 SYGVKD, per germline. V dropped 4 bases and J dropped 0; count of bases not matched to a gene: 4. The CDR3 loop spans 16 amino acids.